This TCR beta chain was obtained from a study of OX40 agonist ivuxolimab in advanced cancers. Describing the broader study: Ivuxolimab was an agonistic, fully human IgG2 monoclonal antibody directed against OX40 (CD134), a costimulatory receptor. Intravenous ivuxolimab was administered to patients every 2 weeks at six dose levels: 0.01, 0.1, 0.3, 1.5, 3 and 10 mg/kg. Of the approximately 50 dose-escalation patients, hepatocellular carcinoma was present in about 20, melanoma in roughly 15, renal cell carcinoma in 9 and head and neck cancer in 9. The dose-escalation cohort was 82.7% male with a mean age of approximately 59 years, ranging from roughly 20 to 85. Prior anti-PD-1, anti-PD-L1 or anti-CTLA-4 therapy was permitted, and checkpoint inhibitors had been received by less than 45% of dose-escalation patients. Partial responses occurred in three dose-escalation patients, of whom one had hepatocellular carcinoma and two had cutaneous melanoma. The purpose of peripheral TCRbeta sequencing was to test whether ivuxolimab changed TCR sequence diversity and led to clonal T-cell expansion. The paper describes the monotherapy dose-escalation part (N of about 55 patients) of the phase I trial of ivuxolimab. Results and caveats for the whole study, not just this receptor: On average, CD8+ T cells showed more expanded clones than CD4+ T cells after ivuxolimab. In the 0.1-3.0 mg/kg groups, partial responders had among the lowest normalized peripheral clonal expansion, particularly in CD8+ T cells. Which antigens the clonally expanded peripheral T cells were specific for was not determined. Low levels of normalized T-cell clonal expansion were also shown by some nonresponding patients. At doses of 0.1 to 3.0 mg/kg, clonal expansion of both CD4+ and CD8+ T cells in blood was seen between baseline and week 6.

Genomic DNA was isolated from the sorted cells so that the TCRbeta CDR3 region could be sequenced. The immunoSEQ Assay was used for sequencing of TCRbeta CDR3 regions. The source is immuneACCESS, and TCRdb retained only in-frame sequences with V and J called. Part of the clones is not carried over; for the studies checked, unresolved V genes explain less than half of this, and the remainder is unexplained. Counted in this sample were around 76,000 clones; 87% of them appeared once. The top ten clones comprise more than 0.45% of the sample. The germline V gene (reference sequence) yields LNHDA for CDR1 and SQIVND for CDR2. Trimming at the junction amounts to 7 bases on V and 1 base on J, and the germline ends lie 8 bases apart. The CDR3 spans 14 residues, from the cysteine through the phenylalanine. Just the 42-base CDR3 DNA is kept, in frame starting at base 1. For this clone: Its antigen specificity is not known. Per-nucleotide qualities are absent, and no much larger clonotype sits a single base away.

Patients with a history of autoimmune disease or receiving systemic immunosuppression were excluded from the trial. Peripheral blood for TCR sequencing was collected from all dose cohorts at baseline, on cycle 4 day 1, and on cycle 7 day 1. Samples were obtained from an open-label, multicenter, first-in-human phase I dose-escalation trial of ivuxolimab. Adults with locally advanced or metastatic head and neck squamous cell, hepatocellular, melanoma or renal cell carcinoma were enrolled in the trial. Before TCR sequencing, CD4+ T cells and CD8+ T cells from peripheral blood were sorted into separate populations.

The clonotype originates from an adult with an advanced solid tumor such as melanoma, head and neck, liver or kidney cancer. The chain couples TRBV19 to TRBJ2-6; no D gene is confidently identified. The sequences come from CD4+ or CD8+ T cells sorted from blood, collected in a trial of the OX40 agonist ivuxolimab. The CDR3 here reads CASIRQSGANVLTF. DNA sequence: TGTGCCAGTATTCGCCAGTCTGGGGCCAACGTCCTGACTTTC.